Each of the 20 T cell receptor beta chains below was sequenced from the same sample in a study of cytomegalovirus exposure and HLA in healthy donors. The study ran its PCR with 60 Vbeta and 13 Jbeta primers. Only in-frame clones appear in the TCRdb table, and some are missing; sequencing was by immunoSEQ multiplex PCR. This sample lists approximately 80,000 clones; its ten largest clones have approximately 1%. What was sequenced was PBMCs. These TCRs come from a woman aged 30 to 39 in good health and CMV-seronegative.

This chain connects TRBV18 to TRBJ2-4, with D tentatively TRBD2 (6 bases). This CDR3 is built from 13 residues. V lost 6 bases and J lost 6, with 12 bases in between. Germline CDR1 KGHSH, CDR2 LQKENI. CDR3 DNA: TGTGCCAGCTCTCCGATGGAGGGAAACATTCAGTACTTC. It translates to CASSPMEGNIQYF.

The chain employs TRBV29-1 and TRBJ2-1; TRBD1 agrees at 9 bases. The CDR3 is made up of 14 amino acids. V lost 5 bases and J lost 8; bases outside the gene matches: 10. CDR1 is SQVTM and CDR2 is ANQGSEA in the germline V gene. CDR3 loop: CSVIGTGSIDEQFF. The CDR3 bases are TGCAGCGTTATTGGGACAGGGAGTATCGATGAGCAGTTCTTC.

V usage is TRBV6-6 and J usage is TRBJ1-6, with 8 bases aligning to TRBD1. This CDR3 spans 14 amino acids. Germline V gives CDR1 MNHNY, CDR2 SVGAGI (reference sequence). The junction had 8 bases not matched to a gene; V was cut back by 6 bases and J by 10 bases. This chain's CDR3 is CASSATGGGSPLHF. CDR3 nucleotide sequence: TGTGCCAGCAGCGCAACAGGGGGGGGCTCACCCCTCCACTTT.

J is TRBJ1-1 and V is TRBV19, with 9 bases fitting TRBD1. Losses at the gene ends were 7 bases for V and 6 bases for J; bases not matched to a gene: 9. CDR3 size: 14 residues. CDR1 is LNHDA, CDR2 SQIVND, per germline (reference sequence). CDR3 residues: CASTLGQGTAEAFF. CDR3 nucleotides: TGTGCCAGTACCCTTGGACAGGGGACGGCTGAAGCTTTCTTT.

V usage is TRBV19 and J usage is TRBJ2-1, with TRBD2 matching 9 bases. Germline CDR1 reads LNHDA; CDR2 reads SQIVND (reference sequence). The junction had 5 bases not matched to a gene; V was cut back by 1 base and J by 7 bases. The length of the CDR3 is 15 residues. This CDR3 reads CASSIGLAGQNEQFF. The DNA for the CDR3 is TGTGCCAGTAGTATAGGCCTAGCGGGGCAGAATGAGCAGTTCTTC. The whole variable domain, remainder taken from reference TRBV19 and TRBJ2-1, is DGGITQSPKYLFRKEGQNVTLSCEQNLNHDAMYWYRQDPGQGLRLIYYSQIVNDFQKGDIAEGYSVSREKKESFPLTVTSAQKNPTAFYLCASSIGLAGQNEQFFGPGTRLTVL.

The CDR3 loop is CAKDRPYEQYF. The DNA of the CDR3 is TGTGCCAAGGACAGGCCCTACGAGCAGTACTTC. The chain uses TRBV19 and TRBJ2-7, with 7 positions matching TRBD1. Germline values: CDR1 LNHDA, CDR2 SQIVND (reference sequence). V gave up 10 bases and J gave up 2 bases; unmatched junction bases: 2. The CDR3 length is 11 residues.

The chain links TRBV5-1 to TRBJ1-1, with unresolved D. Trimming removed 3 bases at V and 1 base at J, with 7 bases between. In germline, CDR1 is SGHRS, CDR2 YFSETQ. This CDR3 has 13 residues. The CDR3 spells CASSSWANTEAFF. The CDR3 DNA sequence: TGCGCCAGCAGCTCTTGGGCGAACACTGAAGCTTTCTTT.

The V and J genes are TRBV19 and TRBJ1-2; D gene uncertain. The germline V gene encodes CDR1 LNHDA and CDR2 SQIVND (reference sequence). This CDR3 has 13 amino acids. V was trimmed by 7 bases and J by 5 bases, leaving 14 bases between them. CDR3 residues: CASTATADYGYTF. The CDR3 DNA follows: TGTGCCAGTACCGCGACGGCGGATTATGGCTACACCTTC.

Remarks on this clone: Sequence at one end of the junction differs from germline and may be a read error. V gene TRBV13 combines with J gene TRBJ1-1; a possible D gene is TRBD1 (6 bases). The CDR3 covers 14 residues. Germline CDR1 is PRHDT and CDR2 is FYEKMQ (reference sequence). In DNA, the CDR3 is TGTGCCAGCAGAGAGAGCAGGGGTTCCACTGAAGATTTCTTT. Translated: CASRESRGSTEDFF.

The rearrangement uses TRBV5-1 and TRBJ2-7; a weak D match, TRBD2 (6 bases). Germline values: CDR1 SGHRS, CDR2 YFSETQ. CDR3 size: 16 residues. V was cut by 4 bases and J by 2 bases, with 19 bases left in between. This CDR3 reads CASSPGLLGNPYEQYF. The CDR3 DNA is TGCGCCAGCAGCCCGGGACTGTTGGGGAATCCCTACGAGCAGTACTTC.

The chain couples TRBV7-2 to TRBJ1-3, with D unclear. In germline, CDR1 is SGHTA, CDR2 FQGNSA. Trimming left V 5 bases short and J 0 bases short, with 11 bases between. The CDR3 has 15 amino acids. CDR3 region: CASSLQAGSGNTIYF. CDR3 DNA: TGTGCCAGCAGCCTACAAGCAGGCTCTGGAAACACCATATATTTT.

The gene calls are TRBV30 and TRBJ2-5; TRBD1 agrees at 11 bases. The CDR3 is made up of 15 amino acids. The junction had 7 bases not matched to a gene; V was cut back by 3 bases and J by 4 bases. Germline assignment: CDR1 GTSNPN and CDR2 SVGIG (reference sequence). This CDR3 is CAWSGTGGELETQYF. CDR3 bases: TGTGCCTGGAGCGGGACAGGGGGGGAACTAGAGACCCAGTACTTC.

The CDR3 coding sequence is TGTGCCAGCAGCTTCACGTCTCCTAGCGGGAGATCTGGGGAGCAGTTCTTC. Protein sequence: CASSFTSPSGRSGEQFF. The genes are TRBV7-6 and TRBJ2-1; 10 bases map to TRBD2. V was clipped by 3 bases and J by 10 bases; unmatched bases: 15. The V gene's germline CDR1 is SGHVS and CDR2 FNYEAQ. This CDR3 region has 17 residues.

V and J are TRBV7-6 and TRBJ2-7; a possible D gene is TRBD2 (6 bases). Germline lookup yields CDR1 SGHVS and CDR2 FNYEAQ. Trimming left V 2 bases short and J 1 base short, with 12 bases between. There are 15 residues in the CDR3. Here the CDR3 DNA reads TGTGCCAGCAGCTTAAACCGGGACTCGTCCTACGAGCAGTACTTC. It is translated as CASSLNRDSSYEQYF.

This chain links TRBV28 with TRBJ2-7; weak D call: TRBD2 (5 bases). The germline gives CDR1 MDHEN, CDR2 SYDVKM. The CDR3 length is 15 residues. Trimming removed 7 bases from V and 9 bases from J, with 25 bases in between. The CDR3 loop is CASNPLRDYLRGQYF. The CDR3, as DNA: TGTGCCAGCAATCCTCTCCGGGATTACTTACGAGGGCAGTACTTC.

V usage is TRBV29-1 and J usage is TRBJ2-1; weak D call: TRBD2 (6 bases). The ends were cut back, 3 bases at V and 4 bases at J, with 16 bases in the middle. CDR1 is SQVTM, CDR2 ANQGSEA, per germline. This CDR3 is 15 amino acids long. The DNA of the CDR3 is TGCAGCGTTGAGACTGGCAGCGGACTATACAATGAGCAGTTCTTC. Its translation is CSVETGSGLYNEQFF.

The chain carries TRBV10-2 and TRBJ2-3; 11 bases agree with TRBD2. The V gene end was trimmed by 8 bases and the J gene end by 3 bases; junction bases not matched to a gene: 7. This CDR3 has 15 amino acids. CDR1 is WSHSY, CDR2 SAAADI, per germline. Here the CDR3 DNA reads TGCGCCAGCGTTCCGACTAGCGGGATGACAGATACGCAGTATTTT. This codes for CASVPTSGMTDTQYF.

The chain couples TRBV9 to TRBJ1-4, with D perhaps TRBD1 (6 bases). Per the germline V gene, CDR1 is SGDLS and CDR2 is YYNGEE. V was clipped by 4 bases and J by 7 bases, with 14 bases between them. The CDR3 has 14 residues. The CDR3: CASSQGFGSEKLFF. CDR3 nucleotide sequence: TGTGCCAGCAGCCAGGGGTTCGGTAGTGAAAAACTGTTTTTT.

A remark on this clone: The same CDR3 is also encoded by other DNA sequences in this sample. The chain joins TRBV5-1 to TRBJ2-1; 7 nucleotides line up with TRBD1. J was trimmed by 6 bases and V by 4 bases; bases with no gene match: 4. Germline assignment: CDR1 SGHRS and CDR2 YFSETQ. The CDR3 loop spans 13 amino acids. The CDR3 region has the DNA TGCGCCAGCAGCCGGGACAGCATCAATGAGCAGTTCTTC. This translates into CASSRDSINEQFF.

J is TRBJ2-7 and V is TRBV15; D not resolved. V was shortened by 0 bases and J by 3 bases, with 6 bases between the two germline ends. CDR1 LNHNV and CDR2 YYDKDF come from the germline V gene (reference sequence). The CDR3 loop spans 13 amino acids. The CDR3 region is CATSRDFNYEQYF. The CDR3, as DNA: TGTGCCACCAGCAGAGATTTTAACTACGAGCAGTACTTC. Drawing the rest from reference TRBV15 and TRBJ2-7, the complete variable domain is DAMVIQNPRYQVTQFGKPVTLSCSQTLNHNVMYWYQQKSSQAPKLLFHYYDKDFNNEADTPDNFQSRRPNTSFCFLDIRSPGLGDTAMYLCATSRDFNYEQYFGPGTRLTVT.